What follows are 9 T cell receptor beta chains derived from one specimen sequenced in a study of T-cell reconstitution after alpha-beta-depleted transplantation in children. A library of TCRbeta sequences, prepared with unique molecular identifiers, was generated. TCRdb analysed the PCR reads with MiXCR anew, one entry per CDR3 protein. The sample carries some 600,000 distinct CDR3 sequences, around 13% recorded once. This specimen was PBMCs, mostly from graft donor cells, taken 360 days after TCRalphabeta/CD19-depleted stem cell transplant. The receptors stem from a male patient younger than 18 who had a stem cell transplant for acute myeloid leukemia, so the T cells may come from the graft donor.

This clonotype was found a few times. The chain carries TRBV5-1 and TRBJ2-7; possible D gene TRBD2, 5 bases. CDR1 is SGHRS and CDR2 is YFSETQ in the germline V gene. V gave up 0 bases and J gave up 2 bases, with 12 bases separating them. This CDR3 spans 15 amino acids. The CDR3 coding sequence is TGCGCCAGCAGCTTGGTGGGAGTGGCTACCTACGAGCAGTACTTC. This translates into CASSLVGVATYEQYF.

V and J are TRBV5-1 and TRBJ1-1; D is uncertain. V was shortened by 0 bases and J by 6 bases, with 6 bases between the two germline ends. The CDR3 has 12 amino acids. In germline, CDR1 is SGHRS, CDR2 YFSETQ. CDR3 amino acids: CASSLGASEAFF. The CDR3, as DNA: TGCGCCAGCAGCTTGGGGGCCTCTGAAGCTTTCTTT.

This clonotype was detected only a few times. This CDR3 is CSVEFPRKNTEAFF. Written as DNA, the CDR3 is TGCAGCGTTGAATTCCCAAGGAAGAACACTGAAGCTTTCTTT. V is TRBV29-1 and J is TRBJ1-1; D uncertain. Trimming took 2 bases from V and 1 from J, leaving 11 bases between them. Germline V gene data show CDR1 as SQVTM and CDR2 as ANQGSEA. The CDR3 contains 14 residues. Full variable domain (rest looked up from reference TRBV29-1 and TRBJ1-1): SAVISQKPSRDICQRGTSLTIQCQVDSQVTMMFWYRQQPGQSLTLIATANQGSEATYESGFVIDKFPISRPNLTFSTLTVSNMSPEDSSIYLCSVEFPRKNTEAFFGQGTRLTVV.

This sequence joins TRBV7-2 and TRBJ1-2, with 11 bases lining up with TRBD1. From germline, CDR1 is SGHTA and CDR2 FQGNSA. V dropped 11 bases and J dropped 5; count of bases not matched to a gene: 10. The CDR3 covers 14 residues. The CDR3 reads CAGTTGTGGYGYTF. The CDR3 region has the DNA TGTGCCGGGACGACCGGGACAGGGGGGTATGGCTACACCTTC.

This clonotype was counted only a few times. The chain recombines TRBV15 with TRBJ2-5, with 11 bases matching TRBD1. Germline CDR1 reads LNHNV; CDR2 reads YYDKDF (reference sequence). The CDR3 is 20 amino acids. The ends lost 2 bases at V and 2 bases at J; junction bases unmatched: 16. The CDR3 coding sequence is TGTGCCACCAGCAGACCTTTACTCAAGGACAGGGGGCGATGGCAAGAGACCCAGTACTTC. Its translation: CATSRPLLKDRGRWQETQYF.

Concerning this clonotype: Given a much more abundant clone one base away, this may be a read error. This chain joins TRBV29-1 and TRBJ2-5; no firm D call. The length of the CDR3 is 13 residues. Germline V CDR1 and CDR2: SQVTM, ANQGSEA. CDR3 amino acids: CSVEMGYQETEYF. CDR3 nucleotides: TGCAGCGTTGAAATGGGCTACCAAGAGACCGAGTACTTC.

CDR3: CASKRGGDTGELFF. The DNA for the CDR3 is TGCGCCAGCAAGCGGGGGGGCGACACCGGGGAGCTGTTTTTT. The V gene is TRBV10-2, the J gene TRBJ2-2, with 10 bases matching TRBD2. J gave up 3 bases and V 7 bases, and 2 bases lay outside the gene matches. The CDR3 is made up of 14 amino acids. Germline V lookup: CDR1 WSHSY, CDR2 SAAADI.

V and J are TRBV20-1 and TRBJ2-3; TRBD2 agrees at 13 bases. CDR3 length equals 15 residues. CDR1 and CDR2 (germline): DFQATT, SNEGSKA (reference sequence). V was pared by 3 bases and J by 6 bases, with 6 bases of the junction left unmatched. The CDR3 loop is CSASELAGGGDTQYF. CDR3 DNA sequence: TGCAGTGCTAGTGAACTAGCGGGAGGGGGTGATACGCAGTATTTT.

V usage is TRBV28 and J usage is TRBJ1-1; weak D call: TRBD1 (6 bases). This CDR3 is built from 14 residues. Germline-derived CDR1 and CDR2 are MDHEN and SYDVKM. V dropped 6 bases and J dropped 5 bases, with 16 bases sitting between them. The CDR3, as DNA: TGTGCCAGCAGCGACAGGCGTCCTGTAACTGAAGCTTTCTTT. Protein sequence: CASSDRRPVTEAFF. Full variable domain (rest looked up from reference TRBV28 and TRBJ1-1): DVKVTQSSRYLVKRTGEKVFLECVQDMDHENMFWYRQDPGLGLRLIYFSYDVKMKEKGDIPEGYSVSREKKERFSLILESASTNQTSMYLCASSDRRPVTEAFFGQGTRLTVV.